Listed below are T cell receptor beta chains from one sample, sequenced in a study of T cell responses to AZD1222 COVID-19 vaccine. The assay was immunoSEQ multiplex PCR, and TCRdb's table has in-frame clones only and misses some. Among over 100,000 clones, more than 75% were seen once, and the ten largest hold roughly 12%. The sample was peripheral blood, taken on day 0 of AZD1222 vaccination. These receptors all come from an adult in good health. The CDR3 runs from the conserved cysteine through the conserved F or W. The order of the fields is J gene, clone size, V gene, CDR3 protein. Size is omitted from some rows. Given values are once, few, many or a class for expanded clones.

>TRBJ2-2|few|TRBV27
CASSLQGSGELFF
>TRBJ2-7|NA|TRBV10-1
CASSDTIAYEQYF
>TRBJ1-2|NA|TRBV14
CASSSDGYYGYTF
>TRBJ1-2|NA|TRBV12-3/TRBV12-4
CASGTGTMSYTF
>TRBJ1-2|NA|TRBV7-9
CASSLGINYGYTF
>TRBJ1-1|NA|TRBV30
CAWSRQGGTEAFF
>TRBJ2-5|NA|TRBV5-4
CASSGTAQETQYF
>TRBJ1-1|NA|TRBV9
CASSVVDRGDTEAFF
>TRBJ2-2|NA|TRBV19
CASSVGTGELFF
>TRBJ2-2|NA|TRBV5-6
CASSRELLTSAGELFF
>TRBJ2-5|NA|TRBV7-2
CASSPRGAGGGETQYF
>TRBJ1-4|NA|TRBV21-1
CASSRGRRVSTNEKLFF
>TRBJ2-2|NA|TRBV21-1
CASSKVGTPNTGELFF
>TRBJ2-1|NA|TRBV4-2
CASSQEGGLAGFNEQFF
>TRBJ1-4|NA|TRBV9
CASSPNPGGRGPEKLFF
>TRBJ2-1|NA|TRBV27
CASSFQQTSGGLNEQFF
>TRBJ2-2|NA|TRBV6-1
CASSEDPGTSLTGELFF
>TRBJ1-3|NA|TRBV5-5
CASSPGQGPASGNTIYF
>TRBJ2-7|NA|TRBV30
CAWNPVGGSEQYF
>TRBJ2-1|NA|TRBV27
CASSLNPISGNHEQFF
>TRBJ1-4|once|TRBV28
CASSSRSNEKLFF
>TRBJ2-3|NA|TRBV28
CASSFRTGGRWENTQYF
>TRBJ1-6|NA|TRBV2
CASTQVGGYNSPLHF
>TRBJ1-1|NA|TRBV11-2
CASSLEAGNTEAFF
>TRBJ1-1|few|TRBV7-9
CASSFSAVGAFF
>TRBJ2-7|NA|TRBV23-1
CASSHPGNSTRGQYF
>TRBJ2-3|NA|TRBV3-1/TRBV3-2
CASGHRSDTQYF
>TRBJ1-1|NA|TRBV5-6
CASSLGRGAYTEAFF
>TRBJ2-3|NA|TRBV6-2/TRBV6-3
CASSEWGFGTDTQYF
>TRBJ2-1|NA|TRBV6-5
CATRLASYNEQFF
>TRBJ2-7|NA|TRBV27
CASSRTGAYEQYF
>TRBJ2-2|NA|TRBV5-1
CASSPGTGTAFAGELFF
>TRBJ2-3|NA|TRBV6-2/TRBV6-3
CASSYSLQTQGDLTDTQYF
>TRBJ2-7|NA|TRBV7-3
CASSSTGGAYEQYF
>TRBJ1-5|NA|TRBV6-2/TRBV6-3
CASSKILTGYSNQPQHF